The T cell receptor beta chain described here comes from a study of OX40 agonist ivuxolimab in advanced cancers. Overall study context: Hepatocellular carcinoma, melanoma, renal cell or head and neck cancer occurred in dose-escalation patients. Study findings and constraints: Among some nonresponders, normalized T-cell clonal expansion was also low. Doses of 0.1 to 3.0 mg/kg were accompanied by clonal expansion of CD4+ and CD8+ blood T cells by week 6.

Germline lookup yields CDR1 MNHNS and CDR2 SASEGT. V lost 7 bases, J lost 7 bases, and 10 bases stayed unmatched. The CDR3 extends over 14 amino acids. Researchers took blood at baseline, on cycle 4 day 1, and on cycle 7 day 1. A note on this clone: The target antigen is unknown.

The data were produced by immunoSEQ multiplex PCR, yet TCRdb's version contains in-frame clones alone and is incomplete. The data hold approximately 82,000 clones, with around four fifths observed a single time. The input for sequencing was CD4+ or CD8+ T cells sorted from blood, taken in a trial of the OX40 agonist ivuxolimab. V and J are TRBV6-1 and TRBJ1-5; 7 bases are a match to TRBD1. The sequence was obtained from an adult with an advanced solid tumor such as melanoma, head and neck, liver or kidney cancer. CDR3 nucleotide sequence: TGTGCCAGCAACCCGACAGGGAAGCGGCAGCCCCAGCATTTT. Translating gives CASNPTGKRQPQHF.